This is a list of T cell receptor beta chains from one sample in a study of cytomegalovirus exposure and HLA in healthy donors. Assay used: immunoSEQ multiplex PCR; TCRdb lists only in-frame clones, some missing. The sample includes under 200,000 clones, around 77% of them seen just once. Material for sequencing was PBMCs. These receptors all stem from a female donor in good health and CMV-seronegative. Both conserved end residues are part of each CDR3. The D gene is left open where the match is weak. A row's size may be missing; if present it is once, few, many or a size class.

-	TRBJ2-3	TRBV7-9	-	CASSQRFGSTDTQYF	TGTGCCAGCAGTCAACGATTCGGGAGCACAGATACGCAGTATTTT
TRBD1	TRBJ1-6	TRBV6-1	-	CASGTENNSPLHF	TGTGCCAGCGGGACAGAAAATAATTCACCCCTCCACTTT
-	TRBJ1-1	TRBV15	-	CATSRDDGHQNTEAFF	TGTGCCACCAGCAGAGATGACGGACACCAGAACACTGAAGCTTTCTTT
-	TRBJ2-3	TRBV6-5	-	CASSYFDLGDTQYF	TGTGCCAGCAGTTACTTTGACCTAGGTGATACGCAGTATTTT
-	TRBJ1-6	TRBV9	-	CASNRENSPLHF	TGTGCCAGCAACAGGGAAAACTCACCCCTCCACTTT
-	TRBJ1-2	TRBV19	-	CVAKRTTGRLRYGYTF	TGTGTCGCGAAAAGAACAACAGGGCGACTTAGGTATGGCTACACCTTC
TRBD1	TRBJ1-2	TRBV14	-	CASSPYLTGVYGYTF	TGTGCCAGCAGCCCGTACCTTACAGGGGTCTATGGCTACACCTTC
TRBD2	TRBJ2-2	TRBV4-2	-	CASSPERAGGLGELFF	TGTGCCAGCAGCCCTGAGAGGGCGGGAGGACTCGGGGAGCTGTTTTTT
-	TRBJ1-2	TRBV30	-	CAWSRGSSYGYTF	TGTGCCTGGAGCCGGGGTAGTTCCTATGGCTACACCTTC
-	TRBJ2-3	TRBV28	-	CASSPRTGTDTQYF	TGTGCCAGCAGTCCTCGGACAGGCACAGATACGCAGTATTTT
-	TRBJ1-1	TRBV5-8	few	CASSLYRGANTEAFF	TGTGCCAGCAGCTTATACCGGGGGGCGAACACTGAAGCTTTCTTT
TRBD2	TRBJ2-1	TRBV7-3	-	CASSLIAGALNEQFF	TGTGCCAGCAGCTTAATTGCGGGAGCTCTCAATGAGCAGTTCTTC
TRBD2	TRBJ2-1	TRBV6-1	-	CASSEGLAGDNEQFF	TGTGCCAGCAGTGAAGGACTAGCGGGGGACAATGAGCAGTTCTTC
-	TRBJ2-1	TRBV6-1	-	CASKGWSDEQFF	TGTGCCAGCAAGGGGTGGAGCGATGAGCAGTTCTTC
TRBD1	TRBJ2-1	TRBV29-1	once	CSVDRGLDEQFF	TGCAGCGTGGACAGGGGGTTAGATGAGCAGTTCTTC
TRBD2	TRBJ2-1	TRBV10-2	few	CASSESAGGWGEQFF	TGCGCCAGCAGTGAGTCAGCGGGAGGGTGGGGTGAGCAGTTCTTC
-	TRBJ1-6	TRBV29-1	-	CSALIDRNSPLHF	TGCAGCGCCCTAATAGACAGAAATTCACCCCTCCACTTT
-	TRBJ1-4	TRBV28	-	CASTDNEKLFF	TGTGCCAGCACAGATAATGAAAAACTGTTTTTT
-	TRBJ1-4	TRBV19	-	CAAGRNEKLFF	TGTGCCGCCGGGAGAAATGAAAAACTGTTTTTT